The 32 T cell receptor beta chains in this list originate from one sample, sequenced in a study of blood T cells in healthy people across ages. A second PCR, run for about 6 to 12 cycles, used a sample-barcoded 5' primer plus a J-beta primer mix. TCRdb re-analysed the 5' RACE reads in MiXCR, keeping a single row per CDR3 protein. The sample has under 800,000 distinct CDR3 sequences; around a fifth are singletons. Sequenced material: blood. The receptor source for this set is a man aged 65-85 years in good health.

The chain couples TRBV7-9 to TRBJ2-1; D gene unclear. The V gene lost 8 bases and the J gene lost 7 bases, with 30 bases spanning the gap. CDR3 length: 18 amino acids. Germline-derived CDR1 and CDR2 are SEHNR and FQNEAQ (reference sequence). CDR3 bases: TGTGCCAGCGCGTCCGAATTTGGGCTCCCCGGAGTGGGAAATGAGCAGTTCTTC. Protein product: CASASEFGLPGVGNEQFF.

This clonotype was seen ten or more times. V usage is TRBV18 and J usage is TRBJ1-4; D possibly corresponds to TRBD1 (6 bases). V dropped 2 bases and J dropped 10 bases, with 17 bases sitting between them. This CDR3 is 15 amino acids long. The germline gives CDR1 KGHSH, CDR2 LQKENI. The CDR3 nucleotides are TGTGCCAGCTCACCAGGAACGCAAGAGGGGGGAAAACTGTTTTTT. Translated, it gives CASSPGTQEGGKLFF.

This clonotype was detected a few times. The chain has TRBV20-1 and TRBJ1-1, with D maybe TRBD1 (5 bases). The CDR3 totals 14 residues. CDR1 is DFQATT, CDR2 SNEGSKA, per germline (reference sequence). The V and J ends lost 2 bases and 5 bases respectively, with 15 bases between them. In nucleotides, the CDR3 is TGCAGTGCTAGACGAAATGACAGAAATACTGAAGCTTTCTTT. Translating gives CSARRNDRNTEAFF.

The rearrangement uses TRBV29-1 and TRBJ1-2, with a weak D call TRBD1 (5 bases). CDR3 length equals 13 residues. Trimming pared 4 bases from V and 3 bases from J, leaving 12 bases between. From germline, CDR1 is SQVTM and CDR2 ANQGSEA. The CDR3 DNA follows: TGCAGCGTTGTCGGCGGGACCCACTATGGCTACACCTTC. Amino acid sequence: CSVVGGTHYGYTF.

The V and J genes are TRBV7-9 and TRBJ1-1; D call uncertain. The V end was cut by 0 bases, the J end by 6 bases, with 11 bases between. Germline V CDR1 and CDR2: SEHNR, FQNEAQ (reference sequence). The CDR3 loop spans 14 amino acids. The CDR3 nucleotides are TGTGCCAGCAGCTTAGCGGGCCCGTTGGCTGAAGCTTTCTTT. Translation: CASSLAGPLAEAFF.

The chain recombines TRBV2 with TRBJ2-7; the match to TRBD2 covers 15 bases. The CDR3 covers 19 residues. After removal of 6 bases from V and 4 bases from J, the junction contained 16 bases not matched to a gene. CDR1 is SNHLY, CDR2 FYNNEI, per germline. The CDR3 loop reads CASSAIPGLAGGLAYEQYF. The CDR3 DNA follows: TGTGCCAGCAGCGCAATACCGGGACTAGCGGGAGGACTGGCGTACGAGCAGTACTTC.

J is TRBJ2-5 and V is TRBV27; 15 bases match TRBD2. This CDR3 is 16 amino acids long. The germline CDR1 and CDR2 sequences are MNHEY and SMNVEV (reference sequence). The ends lost 4 bases at V and 5 bases at J; junction bases unmatched: 5. The CDR3 DNA follows: TGTGCCAGCAGTTCCTGGACTAGCGGGAGGGAGGAGACCCAGTACTTC. This codes for CASSSWTSGREETQYF.

A few counts support this clonotype. The chain recombines TRBV20-1 with TRBJ2-3; D assignment may be TRBD1 or TRBD2 (5 bases each). The CDR3 length is 15 residues. V was trimmed by 3 bases and J by 1 base, leaving 14 bases between them. Germline CDR1 DFQATT, CDR2 SNEGSKA (reference sequence). The CDR3 is CSASSRQGRTDTQYF. CDR3 bases: TGCAGTGCTAGCTCCCGGCAGGGACGCACAGATACGCAGTATTTT.

There are a few counts of this clonotype. J is TRBJ2-6 and V is TRBV30; D perhaps matches TRBD1 (6 bases). The CDR3 is 14 residues long. Trimming cost V 4 bases and J 3 bases, with 10 bases left between them. Germline CDR1 and CDR2: GTSNPN and SVGIG (reference sequence). This CDR3 is CAWTRGIGANVLTF. The CDR3 nucleotides are TGTGCCTGGACAAGGGGGATTGGGGCCAACGTCCTGACTTTC.

The rearrangement uses TRBV28 and TRBJ2-7; no firm D call. From germline, CDR1 is MDHEN and CDR2 SYDVKM. The CDR3 covers 14 residues. V gave up 4 bases and J gave up 0 bases, with 10 bases separating them. CDR3 nucleotide sequence: TGTGCCAGCAGTTCTAGACACGTCTCCTACGAGCAGTACTTC. Translation gives CASSSRHVSYEQYF.

J is TRBJ1-3 and V is TRBV6-1; D not certain. The germline V and J ends were trimmed by 2 bases and 0 bases, with 11 bases remaining between them. CDR1 is MNHNS, CDR2 SASEGT, per germline. This CDR3 is 16 amino acids long. As DNA, the CDR3 is TGTGCCAGCAGTGAATCGGCCGGGAGCTCTGGAAACACCATATATTTT. Encoded protein: CASSESAGSSGNTIYF.

V and J are TRBV5-6 and TRBJ2-7; 11 nucleotides agree with TRBD2. The CDR3 is made up of 16 amino acids. The germline V gene has CDR1 SGHDT and CDR2 YYEEEE. Losses at the gene ends were 1 base for V and 2 bases for J; bases not matched to a gene: 5. The CDR3 is CASSLTRLAGPYEQYF. As DNA, the CDR3 is TGTGCCAGCAGCTTGACTAGACTAGCGGGGCCCTACGAGCAGTACTTC.

V and J are TRBV7-2 and TRBJ1-6; 10 bases map to TRBD1. The CDR3 is made up of 15 amino acids. CDR1 and CDR2 from the germline V gene are SGHTA and FQGNSA. Trimming removed 5 bases from V and 8 bases from J; junction bases left unmatched: 6. The CDR3: CASSARQGAHSPLHF. Here the CDR3 DNA reads TGTGCCAGCAGCGCTCGACAGGGGGCGCATTCACCCCTCCACTTT.

This clonotype was observed a few times. This rearrangement joins TRBV6-6 to TRBJ2-5; the D call may be TRBD1 or TRBD2 (5 bases each). Trimming removed 2 bases from V and 4 bases from J, with 14 bases in between. Per germline, CDR1 MNHNY and CDR2 SVGAGI (reference sequence). CDR3 length: 15 amino acids. CDR3 nucleotide sequence: TGTGCCAGCAGTTACAAGGGGACCCGGGGAGAGACCCAGTACTTC. Translating gives CASSYKGTRGETQYF.

This clonotype appeared many times. This chain joins TRBV5-1 and TRBJ1-4; the match to TRBD1 covers 10 bases. Looked up from germline, CDR1 is SGHRS and CDR2 is YFSETQ. The CDR3 runs to 14 residues. The V and J ends lost 4 bases and 8 bases, in that order; junction bases with no gene match: 5. The CDR3 reads CASSRQGAGEKLFF. CDR3 DNA: TGCGCCAGCAGCCGACAGGGGGCGGGAGAAAAACTGTTTTTT.

A few counts support this clonotype. The V and J genes are TRBV12-3 or TRBV12-4 and TRBJ1-2, with a weak D call TRBD1 (5 bases). CDR3 length equals 12 residues. V dropped 4 bases and J dropped 8 bases, with 11 bases sitting between them. The CDR3 DNA sequence: TGTGCCAGCAGTTCGGGGGGAATCGGCTACACCTTC. This codes for CASSSGGIGYTF.

The sample holds one count of this clonotype. The chain has TRBV5-1 and TRBJ2-3; TRBD1 might be the D (7 bases). Germline V gene data show CDR1 as SGHRS and CDR2 as YFSETQ. V gave up 1 base and J gave up 4 bases, with 16 bases separating them. The CDR3 runs to 16 residues. Here the CDR3 reads CASSLFGRGEADTQYF. The CDR3 DNA sequence: TGCGCCAGCAGCTTGTTTGGCAGGGGGGAGGCAGATACGCAGTATTTT.

This clonotype was seen at least ten times. The chain employs TRBV28 and TRBJ1-2, with D hard to call. Trimming stripped 2 bases from V and 2 bases from J, with 12 bases between. The CDR3 is 15 amino acids. Germline CDR1 MDHEN, CDR2 SYDVKM. The DNA for the CDR3 is TGTGCCAGCAGTTTAGAATCCAGTCGGAACTATGGCTACACCTTC. It specifies CASSLESSRNYGYTF.

This clonotype was picked up a small number of times. The chain carries TRBV20-1 and TRBJ2-5; weak D call: TRBD1 (5 bases). The V and J ends lost 2 bases and 4 bases respectively, with 11 bases between them. Germline CDR1 DFQATT, CDR2 SNEGSKA (reference sequence). CDR3 size: 13 residues. The CDR3 region has the DNA TGCAGTGCTAGACCAGGGCCGGGAGAGACCCAGTACTTC. Its protein is CSARPGPGETQYF.

This clonotype has more than one count but fewer than ten. The chain couples TRBV3-1 to TRBJ2-7, with TRBD2 identical over 9 bases. The germline V gene encodes CDR1 LGHDT and CDR2 YNNKEL (reference sequence). The ends lost 7 bases at V and 4 bases at J; junction bases unmatched: 11. CDR3 length: 15 amino acids. The CDR3: CASMPSGTSGYEQYF. Here the CDR3 DNA reads TGTGCCAGCATGCCATCGGGAACTAGCGGGTACGAGCAGTACTTC.

This clonotype was counted at least ten times. The rearrangement links TRBV10-2 to TRBJ2-7; D assignment may be TRBD1 or TRBD2 (5 bases each). This CDR3 has 13 residues. With 3 bases removed from V and 3 bases from J, the gap between germline ends came to 9 bases. From germline, CDR1 is WSHSY and CDR2 SAAADI. DNA for the CDR3: TGCGCCAGCAGTGATGGGGGAATCTACGAGCAGTACTTC. Translating gives CASSDGGIYEQYF.

J is TRBJ2-3 and V is TRBV5-1, with 9 bases aligning to TRBD2. CDR3 length: 14 residues. Germline CDR1 and CDR2: SGHRS and YFSETQ. Trimming at V came to 5 bases and at J to 6 bases, leaving 7 bases not matched to a gene. CDR3 region: CASRRREGWDTQYF. For the CDR3, the DNA is TGCGCCAGCAGAAGGCGGGAGGGCTGGGATACGCAGTATTTT.

This clonotype showed up just a few times. This chain uses TRBV7-2 with TRBJ2-1; TRBD1 aligns across 9 bases. The V gene end was trimmed by 0 bases and the J gene end by 6 bases; junction bases not matched to a gene: 3. Germline assignment: CDR1 SGHTA and CDR2 FQGNSA. This CDR3 spans 15 amino acids. CDR3 coding DNA: TGTGCCAGCAGCTTAGCACAGGGGGCTGGCAATGAGCAGTTCTTC. It specifies CASSLAQGAGNEQFF.

The chain uses TRBV12-5 and TRBJ2-2; 7 nucleotides agree with TRBD1. The CDR3 contains 15 residues. J was trimmed by 2 bases and V by 4 bases; bases with no gene match: 4. CDR1 is LGHNT and CDR2 is FRNRAP in the germline V gene. The CDR3 protein is CASGSGQVNTGELFF. In nucleotides, the CDR3 is TGTGCTAGTGGTTCCGGACAGGTTAACACCGGGGAGCTGTTTTTT.

The genes are TRBV27 and TRBJ1-2; D remains unclear. This CDR3 contains 14 residues. Trimming pared 5 bases from V and 2 bases from J, leaving 12 bases between. The germline CDR1 and CDR2 sequences are MNHEY and SMNVEV (reference sequence). The DNA for the CDR3 is TGTGCCAGCAGTAAATACGGAGTGAACTATGGCTACACCTTC. Protein: CASSKYGVNYGYTF.

The chain has TRBV18 and TRBJ2-1, with 8 bases fitting TRBD1. CDR1 and CDR2 from the germline V gene are KGHSH and LQKENI. The V and J ends lost 2 bases and 0 bases, in that order; junction bases with no gene match: 3. CDR3 size: 16 residues. CDR3 loop: CASSPFGQGSYNEQFF. The CDR3 DNA is TGTGCCAGCTCACCATTCGGACAGGGCTCCTACAATGAGCAGTTCTTC.

This rearrangement joins TRBV14 to TRBJ2-5; TRBD2 might be the D (6 bases). The CDR3 covers 14 residues. Germline loops: CDR1 SGHDN, CDR2 FVKESK. V was trimmed by 0 bases and J by 4 bases, leaving 9 bases between them. DNA of the CDR3: TGTGCCAGCAGCCAAGAAATCGGGGGAGAGACCCAGTACTTC. Amino acid sequence: CASSQEIGGETQYF.

Comments on this clonotype: Its ends do not fully match the called genes, so a read error is possible. The chain employs TRBV5-1 and TRBJ2-6; no definite D call. Germline loops: CDR1 SGHRS, CDR2 YFSETQ. The CDR3 totals 19 residues. As DNA, the CDR3 is TGCGCCAGCGGCTTGCTAGGCCAAAAATCCGTATCCGGGGCCAACGTCCTGACTTTC. Its translation is CASGLLGQKSVSGANVLTF.

V and J are TRBV6-2 or TRBV6-3 and TRBJ1-1; D remains ambiguous. Germline V CDR1 and CDR2: MNHEY, SVGEGT. The CDR3 extends over 13 amino acids. The ends were cut back, 4 bases at V and 3 bases at J, with 9 bases in the middle. In DNA form, the CDR3 reads TGTGCCAGCAGTTGCTCTTGGGACACTGAAGCTTTCTTT. Amino acids: CASSCSWDTEAFF.

Comments on this clonotype: At one of its ends the junction is not consistent with the germline gene, which may arise from a read error. The rearrangement joins TRBV4-2 to TRBJ1-1; D is unresolved. Germline CDR1 reads LGHNA; CDR2 reads YNFKEQ. There are 14 residues in the CDR3. CDR3 nucleotides: TGTGTCAGCAGCCAAGAAGCGCGAAACACTGAAGCTTTCTTT. It is translated as CVSSQEARNTEAFF.

In its sample, this clonotype was seen a few times. This chain links TRBV6-2 or TRBV6-3 with TRBJ2-1, with D perhaps given as TRBD1 or TRBD2 (6 bases each). The CDR3 totals 18 residues. CDR1 and CDR2 from the germline V gene are MNHEY and SVGEGT. V lost 6 bases to trimming and J lost 0 bases, with 21 bases between them. The CDR3 loop reads CASSQPRGRSSSYNEQFF. The CDR3, as DNA: TGTGCCAGCAGCCAACCTCGGGGGCGGTCCAGCTCCTACAATGAGCAGTTCTTC.

This clonotype was detected many times. The rearrangement links TRBV20-1 to TRBJ2-5, with 9 bases aligning to TRBD2. The CDR3 sequence is 15 residues long. With V trimmed by 6 bases and J by 4 bases, 12 bases remained unmatched. The germline V gene encodes CDR1 DFQATT and CDR2 SNEGSKA (reference sequence). The CDR3 region is CSAATLAGNSETQYF. DNA for the CDR3: TGCAGTGCCGCTACTCTAGCGGGAAATTCAGAGACCCAGTACTTC.